This T cell receptor beta chain came from a study of blood T cells in healthy people across ages. Points on this clonotype: The antigen remains undetermined.

Through a sample-barcoded 5' primer and a J-beta primer mix, a second PCR was run for roughly 7 to 12 cycles. Through a template-switch adaptor with 12 random nucleotides, each cDNA molecule received a tag. TCRdb reprocessed the 5' RACE reads via MiXCR and lists one record per CDR3 protein. Seen here are roughly 800,000 distinct CDR3 sequences, around a quarter observed once, and the top ten hold 2.5% to 3.5%. Study results and caveats: Donors of long life had a larger count of naive CD4+ cells and greater diversity than aged donors.

The data were also submitted as part of a second study, on T cells of mothers and their children. That study reports: Donation involved a few healthy Caucasian mothers and the six children that they had.

This TCR derives from a boy between 10 and 17 years old in good health. Sequencing was performed on blood.

The CDR3 nucleotides read TGTGCCAGCAGTGACTTCGGACAGGGGCCCAACAATGAGCAGTTCTTC. Amino acids: CASSDFGQGPNNEQFF. This chain joins TRBV6-1 and TRBJ2-1; TRBD1 aligns across 9 bases. The CDR3 loop spans 16 amino acids. Germline CDR1 MNHNS, CDR2 SASEGT. Trimming cost V 3 bases and J 5 bases; bases outside gene matches: 8.